One sample yielded the 21 T cell receptor beta chains listed below, sequenced in a study of blood T cell repertoires in COVID-19. The protocol was immunoSEQ multiplex PCR, while the TCRdb copy is restricted to in-frame clones and leaves out a portion. Counted here are approximately 47,000 clones, 86% occurring once; the ten biggest clones make up less than 2.5%. Sequenced: peripheral blood. These receptor sequences come from a woman aged 60-70 years with acute or convalescent COVID-19.

V gene TRBV3-1 (or the pseudogene TRBV3-2) combines with J gene TRBJ2-1; no clear D gene. The germline CDR1 and CDR2 sequences are LGHDT and YNNKEL (reference sequence). The V and J ends lost 2 bases and 12 bases respectively, with 11 bases between them. The CDR3 totals 12 residues. Here the CDR3 reads CASSQSSKRQFF. CDR3 coding DNA: TGTGCCAGCAGCCAAAGTTCCAAGAGGCAGTTCTTC.

The V gene is TRBV9, the J gene TRBJ2-3; D gene ambiguous. This CDR3 has 16 amino acids. Trimming stripped 0 bases from V and 2 bases from J, with 13 bases between. The germline CDR1 and CDR2 sequences are SGDLS and YYNGEE. This CDR3 is CASSVAARRDTDTQYF. CDR3 DNA: TGTGCCAGCAGCGTAGCGGCTAGGAGAGACACAGATACGCAGTATTTT. The variable domain in full, with the rest retrieved from reference TRBV9 and TRBJ2-3, is DSGVTQTPKHLITATGQRVTLRCSPRSGDLSVYWYQQSLDQGLQFLIQYYNGEERAKGNILERFSAQQFPDLHSELNLSSLELGDSALYFCASSVAARRDTDTQYFGPGTRLTVL.

The V gene is TRBV12-3 or TRBV12-4, the J gene TRBJ1-6, with 9 nucleotides matching TRBD1. The length of the CDR3 is 13 residues. V shed 6 bases, J shed 12 bases, and the junction held 6 bases outside the gene matches. The CDR3 DNA follows: TGTGCCAGCAGGGGGACAGGGTTGGGACCCCTCCACTTT. It encodes CASRGTGLGPLHF.

This clone has only one observation. The chain joins TRBV3-1 (or the pseudogene TRBV3-2) to TRBJ1-4, with D perhaps matching TRBD1 (5 bases). The CDR3 totals 15 residues. With 0 bases removed from V and 8 bases from J, the gap between germline ends came to 13 bases. The germline V gene has CDR1 LGHDT and CDR2 YNNKEL (reference sequence). The CDR3 sequence: CASSQDSGSGEKLFF. CDR3 in DNA: TGTGCCAGCAGCCAAGATTCAGGGTCTGGGGAAAAACTGTTTTTT.

The chain links TRBV5-1 to TRBJ1-1, with 9 bases that match TRBD1. Per germline, CDR1 SGHRS and CDR2 YFSETQ. V shed 4 bases, J shed 1 base, and the junction held 2 bases outside the gene matches. CDR3 length equals 14 residues. The CDR3 sequence: CASSADRGNTEAFF. The CDR3 DNA is TGCGCCAGCAGCGCGGACAGGGGGAACACTGAAGCTTTCTTT.

The chain links TRBV11-2 to TRBJ2-7, with D perhaps matching TRBD2 (6 bases). Germline CDR1 SGHAT, CDR2 FQNNGV. V was cut by 5 bases and J by 3 bases, with 14 bases left in between. The CDR3 contains 14 residues. CDR3 loop: CASSLGGGGYEQYF. Here the CDR3 DNA reads TGTGCCAGCAGCCTCGGGGGTGGGGGCTACGAGCAGTACTTC.

A few counts support this clone. The CDR3 nucleotides read TGTGCCAGCGCGAGGAGCGGGCAAGAGACCCAGTACTTC. It is translated as CASARSGQETQYF. V usage is TRBV18 and J usage is TRBJ2-5; D possibly corresponds to TRBD2 (6 bases). Germline assignment: CDR1 KGHSH and CDR2 LQKENI. The germline V and J ends were trimmed by 8 bases and 2 bases, with 12 bases remaining between them. CDR3 length: 13 amino acids.

The V call is TRBV2, the J call TRBJ2-1; D perhaps matches TRBD2 (6 bases). The germline V gene has CDR1 SNHLY and CDR2 FYNNEI. The CDR3 runs 14 residues. The V and J ends lost 7 bases and 2 bases respectively, with 12 bases between them. As DNA, the CDR3 is TGTGCCAGCATTTGGACTACCCCCTACAATGAGCAGTTCTTC. Amino acid sequence: CASIWTTPYNEQFF.

This clone occurred a few times. The CDR3 DNA sequence: TGTGCCAGTTCTCGATGGGGAGAATCACCCCTCCACTTT. Translation: CASSRWGESPLHF. The gene calls are TRBV19 and TRBJ1-6, with D uncertain. This CDR3 spans 13 amino acids. Germline V CDR1 and CDR2: LNHDA, SQIVND (reference sequence). Trimming removed 8 bases from V and 10 bases from J, with 15 bases in between.

The rearrangement joins TRBV27 to TRBJ1-1; no definite D call. The CDR3 spans 13 residues. The V gene lost 2 bases and the J gene lost 9 bases, with 13 bases spanning the gap. CDR1 MNHEY and CDR2 SMNVEV come from the germline V gene (reference sequence). The CDR3: CASSLVTASKAFF. In nucleotides, the CDR3 is TGTGCCAGCAGTTTAGTAACAGCTTCAAAAGCTTTCTTT.

This clone was seen just once. This chain's CDR3 is CASSFSGILNTEAFF. The CDR3 nucleotides are TGTGCCAGCAGCTTTAGCGGGATTTTGAACACTGAAGCTTTCTTT. This chain links TRBV7-9 with TRBJ1-1, with D hard to call. Deletions cut 3 bases from V and 0 bases from J, with 11 bases between. CDR1 SEHNR and CDR2 FQNEAQ come from the germline V gene (reference sequence). CDR3 size: 15 residues.

The rearrangement links TRBV11-2 to TRBJ2-1, with 8 bases aligning to TRBD2. CDR3 length equals 17 residues. With V trimmed by 7 bases and J by 7 bases, 18 bases remained unmatched. Germline V gene data show CDR1 as SGHAT and CDR2 as FQNNGV. CDR3 amino acids: CASTMPLGLGAGNEQFF. The CDR3, as DNA: TGTGCCAGCACCATGCCTTTGGGACTAGGGGCGGGGAATGAGCAGTTCTTC.

This sequence joins TRBV19 and TRBJ1-6; D might be TRBD1 (6 bases). CDR1 LNHDA and CDR2 SQIVND come from the germline V gene (reference sequence). V lost 1 base, J lost 14 bases, and 21 bases lay in between. The CDR3 is 16 amino acids. The CDR3 DNA reads TGTGCCAGTAGTATAGGGGACACCGCAATGAGGGGAACCCTCCACTTT. Amino acids: CASSIGDTAMRGTLHF.

This chain connects TRBV6-5 to TRBJ1-5, with TRBD1 as a possible D gene (6 bases). With 2 bases removed from V and 6 bases from J, the gap between germline ends came to 8 bases. The CDR3 is 13 residues long. From germline, CDR1 is MNHEY and CDR2 SVGAGI. CDR3 amino acids: CASSYGGAQPQHF. The CDR3 nucleotides are TGTGCCAGCAGTTACGGGGGGGCTCAGCCCCAGCATTTT.

V gene TRBV27 combines with J gene TRBJ2-1; 13 bases agree with TRBD2. V lost 6 bases to trimming and J lost 7 bases; unmatched junction nucleotides: 6. Germline CDR1 is MNHEY and CDR2 is SMNVEV (reference sequence). The CDR3 extends over 15 amino acids. The chain's CDR3 is CASRILAGGRNEQFF. In DNA, the CDR3 is TGTGCCAGCAGGATACTAGCGGGAGGGCGGAATGAGCAGTTCTTC.

J is TRBJ2-1 and V is TRBV4-2; 13 bases align to TRBD2. CDR3 length equals 17 residues. V dropped 5 bases and J dropped 5; count of bases not matched to a gene: 9. From germline, CDR1 is LGHNA and CDR2 YNFKEQ. This CDR3 reads CASSTRTSGGPNNEQFF. DNA of the CDR3: TGTGCCAGCAGCACCCGGACTAGCGGGGGACCCAACAATGAGCAGTTCTTC.

V is TRBV6-6 and J is TRBJ2-1; 15 bases are shared with TRBD2. Germline-derived CDR1 and CDR2 are MNHNY and SVGAGI (reference sequence). The CDR3 sequence is 16 residues long. V was clipped by 4 bases and J by 5 bases; unmatched bases: 3. CDR3 nucleotide sequence: TGTGCCAGCAGTTCGGGACTAGCGGGAGGAAACAATGAGCAGTTCTTC. Translating gives CASSSGLAGGNNEQFF.

This rearrangement joins TRBV28 to TRBJ2-5; perhaps TRBD2 as D (6 bases). The CDR3 runs to 14 residues. Germline values: CDR1 MDHEN, CDR2 SYDVKM. Trimming took off 5 bases at V and 7 bases at J, with 17 bases between the two ends. CDR3 bases: TGTGCCAGCAGTCGGGACGGAGGGTGGTCGACCCAGTACTTC. Its protein is CASSRDGGWSTQYF.

This chain links TRBV19 with TRBJ2-1, with D perhaps TRBD2 (6 bases). Per germline, CDR1 LNHDA and CDR2 SQIVND (reference sequence). V lost 3 bases, J lost 2 bases, and 14 bases lay in between. This CDR3 comprises 16 residues. The CDR3 bases are TGTGCCAGTAGTATCTTTCTCGGGACTGCCTACAATGAGCAGTTCTTC. It codes for CASSIFLGTAYNEQFF.

The chain employs TRBV6-5 and TRBJ1-2; D uncertain. V shed 8 bases and J shed 4 bases, with 20 bases lying between them. This CDR3 has 15 residues. CDR1 and CDR2 (germline): MNHEY, SVGAGI. The CDR3 DNA is TGTGCCAGCTCCCCCTTTCCATCGGGATCCTATGGCTACACCTTC. Amino acid sequence: CASSPFPSGSYGYTF.

The chain joins TRBV7-9 to TRBJ1-6; D is unresolved. Germline assignment: CDR1 SEHNR and CDR2 FQNEAQ (reference sequence). V shed 5 bases and J shed 7 bases, with 9 bases lying between them. The CDR3 loop spans 13 amino acids. CDR3 coding DNA: TGTGCCAGCAGCCCTAAACCAAATTCACCCCTCCACTTT. This translates into CASSPKPNSPLHF. The complete variable domain, with remaining parts taken from reference TRBV7-9 and TRBJ1-6, reads DTGVSQNPRHKITKRGQNVTFRCDPISEHNRLYWYRQTLGQGPEFLTYFQNEAQLEKSRLLSDRFSAERPKGSFSTLEIQRTEQGDSAMYLCASSPKPNSPLHFGNGTRLTVT.